The sequence of this T cell receptor beta chain was determined in a study of blood T cells in healthy people across ages. Across the study: About one barcoded beta molecule per two T cells was the capture yield of template switching.

This clonotype occurred a few times. With a J-beta primer mix and a sample-barcoded 5' primer, a second PCR ran about 7 to 12 cycles. Through a template-switch adaptor with 12 random nucleotides, each cDNA molecule received a tag. Using its own MiXCR run on the 5' RACE reads, TCRdb lists one record per CDR3 protein. The table lists 1.5 million to 2 million distinct CDR3 sequences, 49% of them singletons. The CDR3 totals 14 residues. V lost 5 bases and J lost 3; bases outside the gene matches: 3. Germline CDR1 ENHRY, CDR2 SYGVKD. This clonotype originated in a woman in her forties in good health. The V and J genes are TRBV10-3 and TRBJ2-5; 10 nucleotides agree with TRBD1. The material sequenced was blood. In DNA, the CDR3 is TGTGCCATCAGTACGACAGGGGGCGAAGAGACCCAGTACTTC. This gives the protein CAISTTGGEETQYF.